Listed below are T cell receptor beta chains from one sample, sequenced in a study of neurological immune-mediated disorders. TCRdb redid the calling of the 5' RACE reads with MiXCR, one entry per CDR3 protein. The sample lists approximately 41,000 distinct CDR3 sequences, more than 12% occurring once. Specimen: CD4+ T cells from blood. The origin of the receptors is a woman aged 55-75 years with HTLV-1-associated myelopathy (HAM/TSP). Both conserved end residues are part of each CDR3. Fields, in order: V gene, clone size, J gene, D gene, CDR3 DNA, CDR3 protein. A D gene is named only where the DNA matches it firmly. Size tells how often a clone was seen (once, few, many) or the class of an expanded clone, and some rows leave it out.

V gene: TRBV9; clone size: many; J gene: TRBJ2-1; D gene: NA; CDR3 DNA: TGTGCCAGCAGCGTAGGGGGACGGGGGACATACAATGAGCAGTTCTTC; CDR3 protein: CASSVGGRGTYNEQFF
V gene: TRBV30; clone size: few; J gene: TRBJ2-3; D gene: TRBD1; CDR3 DNA: TGTGCCTGGAGTGTGGGACAGGCCGCAGGAGATACGCAGTATTTT; CDR3 protein: CAWSVGQAAGDTQYF
V gene: TRBV7-2; clone size: many; J gene: TRBJ2-7; D gene: NA; CDR3 DNA: TGTGCCAGCAGCTTCCTTCTGGGGGGTGTTGCCTACGAGCAGTACTTC; CDR3 protein: CASSFLLGGVAYEQYF
V gene: TRBV28; clone size: many; J gene: TRBJ2-1; D gene: NA; CDR3 DNA: TGTGCCAGCAGTGGCTCAGTGGGCGCCCCCTACAATGAGCAGTTCTTC; CDR3 protein: CASSGSVGAPYNEQFF
V gene: TRBV5-1; clone size: many; J gene: TRBJ1-6; D gene: NA; CDR3 DNA: TGCGCCAGCAGCCCGGGCGGGAGCTCCTATAATTCACCCCTCCACTTT; CDR3 protein: CASSPGGSSYNSPLHF
V gene: TRBV15; clone size: many; J gene: TRBJ2-7; D gene: TRBD1; CDR3 DNA: TGTGCCACCAGCCCAGGGGGAATGTACGAGCAGTACTTC; CDR3 protein: CATSPGGMYEQYF
V gene: TRBV13; clone size: few; J gene: TRBJ1-2; D gene: NA; CDR3 DNA: TGTGCCAGCAGCCGGGACGGGATGGACTATGGCTACACCTTC; CDR3 protein: CASSRDGMDYGYTF
V gene: TRBV4-1; clone size: many; J gene: TRBJ2-1; D gene: NA; CDR3 DNA: TGCGCCAGCAGCCAAGGTTTGGGTGGGGTAATTTGGAATGAGCAGTTCTTC; CDR3 protein: CASSQGLGGVIWNEQFF
V gene: TRBV5-1; clone size: many; J gene: TRBJ1-5; D gene: TRBD1; CDR3 DNA: TGCGCCAGCAGCTTCACAGGGGGCGAACAGCCCCAGCATTTT; CDR3 protein: CASSFTGGEQPQHF
V gene: TRBV27; clone size: many; J gene: TRBJ2-1; D gene: NA; CDR3 DNA: TGTGCCAGCTCCACCCCCCAGGGTCGGGACTACAATGAGCAGTTCTTC; CDR3 protein: CASSTPQGRDYNEQFF
V gene: TRBV5-6; clone size: NA; J gene: TRBJ2-5; D gene: NA; CDR3 DNA: TGTGCCAGCAGCTTGGTCGCAGGGAGTGAGACCCAGTACTTC; CDR3 protein: CASSLVAGSETQYF
V gene: TRBV7-2; clone size: many; J gene: TRBJ2-7; D gene: NA; CDR3 DNA: TGTGCCAGCAGCTTAGAAGTCAGTAAGTTCTACGAGCAGTACTTC; CDR3 protein: CASSLEVSKFYEQYF
V gene: TRBV19; clone size: many; J gene: TRBJ1-1; D gene: NA; CDR3 DNA: TGTGCCAGTAGTATTCGGTACAATACTGAAGCTTTCTTT; CDR3 protein: CASSIRYNTEAFF
V gene: TRBV4-1; clone size: NA; J gene: TRBJ1-1; D gene: NA; CDR3 DNA: TGCGCCAGCAGCCAAGGAATCCAGGGGCGGAACACTGAAGCTTTCTTT; CDR3 protein: CASSQGIQGRNTEAFF
V gene: TRBV5-1; clone size: many; J gene: TRBJ1-1; D gene: NA; CDR3 DNA: TGCGCCAGCAGCGTCGGACGGGGGCGAGGTACTGAAGCTTTCTTT; CDR3 protein: CASSVGRGRGTEAFF
V gene: TRBV7-2; clone size: many; J gene: TRBJ2-2; D gene: NA; CDR3 DNA: TGTGCCAGCAGCTTAGTCTCTACTATCGGAGGGGGGGAGCTGTTTTTT; CDR3 protein: CASSLVSTIGGGELFF
V gene: TRBV20-1; clone size: NA; J gene: TRBJ1-5; D gene: NA; CDR3 DNA: TGCAGTGCTAGTTGGCTGAGCAATCAGCCCCAGCATTTT; CDR3 protein: CSASWLSNQPQHF
V gene: TRBV20-1; clone size: once; J gene: TRBJ2-3; D gene: TRBD2; CDR3 DNA: TGCAGTGCTAGAAAACCGCGGGGCGGGGGGGCGAGTACAGATACGCAGTATTTT; CDR3 protein: CSARKPRGGGASTDTQYF